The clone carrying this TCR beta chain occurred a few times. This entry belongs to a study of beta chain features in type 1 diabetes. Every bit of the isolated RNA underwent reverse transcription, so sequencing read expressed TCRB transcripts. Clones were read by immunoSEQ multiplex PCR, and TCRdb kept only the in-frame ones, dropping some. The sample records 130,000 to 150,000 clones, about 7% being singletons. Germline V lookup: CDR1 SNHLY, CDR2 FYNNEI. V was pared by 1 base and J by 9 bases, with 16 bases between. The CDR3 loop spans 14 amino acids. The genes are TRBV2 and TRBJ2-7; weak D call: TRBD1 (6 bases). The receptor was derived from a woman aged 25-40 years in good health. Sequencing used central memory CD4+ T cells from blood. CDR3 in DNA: TGTGCCAGCAGTGAAGGACAGGCCAACTCGATGCAGTACTTC. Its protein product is CASSEGQANSMQYF.